The rows below give T cell receptor beta chains drawn from one sample of a study of PD-L1 blockade in urothelial cancer. Profiled with immunoSEQ multiplex PCR; TCRdb holds only in-frame clones, not every one. The sample holds 83,000 or so clones, approximately 87% seen once. The material sequenced was PBMCs, taken around atezolizumab (anti-PD-L1) treatment. These receptors came from a man aged 70 or older with urothelial cancer. The CDR3 runs from the conserved cysteine through the conserved F or W. The D gene is left open where the match is weak. Part of the rows lack a size; the others show once, few, many or a class for expanded clones.

d_gene	abundance	v_gene	len	j_gene	CDR3nt	CDR3aa
-	-	TRBV19	14	TRBJ1-5	TGTGCCAGTCGAACCACAGGGATACCCCAGCCCCAGCATTTT	CASRTTGIPQPQHF
-	-	TRBV29-1	16	TRBJ2-6	TGCAGCGTTCCCGGGACATCCAGCTCTGGGGCCAACGTCCTGACTTTC	CSVPGTSSSGANVLTF
TRBD1	-	TRBV6-5	11	TRBJ1-2	TGTGCCAGCAGAGGGACAGAAGGCTACACCTTC	CASRGTEGYTF
TRBD2	once	TRBV7-2	15	TRBJ2-3	TGTGCCAGCAGCCTAGGACTAGCGGGAAGGGATACGCAGTATTTT	CASSLGLAGRDTQYF
-	-	TRBV27	14	TRBJ2-7	TGTGCCAGCTGGAACGTCCTAGGCCCCTACGAGCAGTACTTC	CASWNVLGPYEQYF
-	-	TRBV2	13	TRBJ2-4	TGTGCCAGCGACGGACTAGCCAAAAACATTCAGTACTTC	CASDGLAKNIQYF
-	-	TRBV18	14	TRBJ1-5	TGTGCCAGCTCACCGACAGTAAAAGATCAGCCCCAGCATTTT	CASSPTVKDQPQHF
TRBD1	-	TRBV19	15	TRBJ2-2	TGTGCCAGTAAAAGGACAGGGGCTTCGGGGGGGGAGCTGTTTTTT	CASKRTGASGGELFF
TRBD2	-	TRBV2	15	TRBJ2-3	TGTGCCAGACAAAACGGGACTAGCGGCACAGATACGCAGTATTTT	CARQNGTSGTDTQYF
-	-	TRBV6-1	14	TRBJ1-1	TGTGCCACCAGGGAAGCGACAGAGAACACTGAAGCTTTCTTT	CATREATENTEAFF
-	-	TRBV11-3	15	TRBJ2-5	TGTGCCAGCAGCTTAGCTCCGGACTCGAGGGAGACCCAGTACTTC	CASSLAPDSRETQYF
-	-	TRBV28	15	TRBJ1-3	TGTGCCAGCAGTTTATTGGGGGCTGGTGGAAACACCATATATTTT	CASSLLGAGGNTIYF
TRBD2	-	TRBV18	14	TRBJ2-1	TGTGCCAGCTCATCTAGGCGGGAGACGGGGGAGCAGTTCTTC	CASSSRRETGEQFF
TRBD1	-	TRBV19	17	TRBJ1-4	TGTGCCAGTAGTATTTTAGGGGGCGCGATGAAGGATGAAAAACTGTTTTTT	CASSILGGAMKDEKLFF
TRBD2	-	TRBV5-6	15	TRBJ2-1	TGTGCCAGCAGCTTGGCTAGCGGACTTTACAATGAGCAGTTCTTC	CASSLASGLYNEQFF
-	-	TRBV4-3	15	TRBJ2-7	TGCGCCAGCAGCCAGTACCTAGCGAATTCCTACGAGCAGTACTTC	CASSQYLANSYEQYF
-	few	TRBV10-3	16	TRBJ2-5	TGTGCCATCAGACTCGGGCGAGGGGGGGTCACTGAGACCCAGTACTTC	CAIRLGRGGVTETQYF
TRBD1	-	TRBV4-3	16	TRBJ1-3	TGCGCCAGCAGCCCAGGTCTAGGACAGGCATTAAACACCATATATTTT	CASSPGLGQALNTIYF
-	-	TRBV4-2	16	TRBJ2-3	TGTGCCAGCAGCCAAGATGCGCCTAGCGGCACAGATACGCAGTATTTT	CASSQDAPSGTDTQYF
TRBD1	-	TRBV29-1	15	TRBJ2-3	TGCAGCGTTGAAGCCGGACAGGGGAGGCCAGATACGCAGTATTTT	CSVEAGQGRPDTQYF
TRBD1	-	TRBV7-3	15	TRBJ2-2	TGTGCCAGCAGCCCACCGGGACAGAGTACCGGGGAGCTGTTTTTT	CASSPPGQSTGELFF
-	-	TRBV7-2	18	TRBJ1-2	TGTGCCAGCAGCCTCACCGCTTCCCGGGGGACGGATAACTATGGCTACACCTTC	CASSLTASRGTDNYGYTF
TRBD1	-	TRBV7-2	14	TRBJ2-1	TGTGCCAGCAGCTTAGGGACAGGGGTCAATGAGCAGTTCTTC	CASSLGTGVNEQFF
-	-	TRBV13	15	TRBJ2-3	TGTGCCAGCAGCTTAGGCCGCGGGGGCACAGATACGCAGTATTTT	CASSLGRGGTDTQYF
TRBD1	-	TRBV27	14	TRBJ2-1	TGTGCCAGCAGAGGACAGGGCTCCTACAATGAGCAGTTCTTC	CASRGQGSYNEQFF
TRBD1	-	TRBV13	16	TRBJ1-4	TGTGCCAGCAGCTCCCGCAGACAGGGTGCTAATGAAAAACTGTTTTTT	CASSSRRQGANEKLFF
-	once	TRBV6-5	14	TRBJ2-2	TGTGCCAGCACCAAGGGGGGGCGCACCGGGGAGCTGTTTTTT	CASTKGGRTGELFF
-	-	TRBV7-8	12	TRBJ2-7	TGTGCCAGCAGCTTAGAATGGAGAGAGCAGTACTTC	CASSLEWREQYF
-	-	TRBV11-2	14	TRBJ1-1	TGTGCCAGCAGCTTAGACGGGGGGCGTACTGAAGCTTTCTTT	CASSLDGGRTEAFF
-	-	TRBV7-2	14	TRBJ2-7	TGTGCCAGCAGCTTAGTTGGGGGCGTCTACGAGCAGTACTTC	CASSLVGGVYEQYF
-	-	TRBV5-5	13	TRBJ2-7	TGTGCCAGCAGCGATTTCAGGGTTAACGAGCAGTACTTC	CASSDFRVNEQYF
-	-	TRBV4-3	15	TRBJ2-1	TGCGCCAGCAGCCAAGACGTGACTGGCTACAATGAGCAGTTCTTC	CASSQDVTGYNEQFF
-	-	TRBV2	14	TRBJ1-1	TGTGCCAGCAGTTCACAGGGTCAGAACACTGAAGCTTTCTTT	CASSSQGQNTEAFF
TRBD2	-	TRBV2	14	TRBJ2-2	TGTGCCAGCAGTGTAGGGAGGGACACCGGGGAGCTGTTTTTT	CASSVGRDTGELFF
TRBD1	-	TRBV5-1	14	TRBJ1-2	TGCGCCAGCAGCTTGGGGGACAGGAACTATGGCTACACCTTC	CASSLGDRNYGYTF
TRBD1	-	TRBV5-6	15	TRBJ2-1	TGTGCCAGCAGCTTACCGGGACAGGGCCTCAATGAGCAGTTCTTC	CASSLPGQGLNEQFF
-	-	TRBV7-8	15	TRBJ2-1	TGTGCCAGCAGCCCCTCTTCGGGAACCTACAATGAGCAGTTCTTC	CASSPSSGTYNEQFF
-	-	TRBV11-3	16	TRBJ2-5	TGTGCCAGCAGCTTATCCGCTTGGACAGCACAAGAGACCCAGTACTTC	CASSLSAWTAQETQYF
-	-	TRBV19	14	TRBJ1-5	TGTGCCAGTACCCGAAGGGGGACCAATCAGCCCCAGCATTTT	CASTRRGTNQPQHF
-	-	TRBV19	12	TRBJ1-4	TGTGCCAGTAGTGCCGGAGAGGAAAAACTGTTTTTT	CASSAGEEKLFF
TRBD1	-	TRBV7-2	15	TRBJ1-1	TGTGCCAGCAGCCCCGGGACAGGGTTGAACACTGAAGCTTTCTTT	CASSPGTGLNTEAFF
-	-	TRBV7-8	13	TRBJ1-1	TGTGCCAGCAGCTTAGTAGAGGGTTCAAGAGCTTTCTTT	CASSLVEGSRAFF
TRBD1	-	TRBV4-1	13	TRBJ1-3	TGCGCCAGCAGCGCGGGACAGGGGAACACCATATATTTT	CASSAGQGNTIYF
-	-	TRBV5-4	13	TRBJ1-5	TGTGCCAGCAGCTTACAGGGTACTCAGCCCCAGCATTTT	CASSLQGTQPQHF
-	-	TRBV19	12	TRBJ1-4	TGTGCCAGTAGTTCAATTAATGAAAAACTGTTTTTT	CASSSINEKLFF
-	-	TRBV19	15	TRBJ1-1	TGTGCCAGTAGTAGTTCCCAGGGTGGGAACACTGAAGCTTTCTTT	CASSSSQGGNTEAFF
TRBD2	-	TRBV7-9	16	TRBJ2-3	TGTGCCAGCAGCCCAGGACTAGCGCCTAGCACAGATACGCAGTATTTT	CASSPGLAPSTDTQYF
TRBD2	few	TRBV27	17	TRBJ2-3	TGTGCCAGCAGCTTACGGGGGGAACGGATCCTGGGAGATACGCAGTATTTT	CASSLRGERILGDTQYF
-	once	TRBV30	14	TRBJ1-3	TGTGCCTGGAGTACGACAGGTCCTGGAAACACCATATATTTT	CAWSTTGPGNTIYF
TRBD1	-	TRBV4-2	14	TRBJ2-7	TGTGCCAGCAGCCGAGGACAGGGGGCAGACGAGCAGTACTTC	CASSRGQGADEQYF
TRBD1	-	TRBV6-5	14	TRBJ1-5	TGTGCCAGCAGTTCCCGGACAGGGGACCAGCCCCAGCATTTT	CASSSRTGDQPQHF
-	-	TRBV19	14	TRBJ1-5	TGTGCCAGTAGTATAGAAGGAAAGCGTCAGCCCCAGCATTTT	CASSIEGKRQPQHF